Listed below are T cell receptor beta chains from one sample, sequenced in a study of T cell repertoires in cytomegalovirus infection. TCRdb reprocessed the reads via MiXCR and lists one record per CDR3 protein. The sample includes more than 400,000 distinct CDR3 sequences, less than 30% of them seen just once. The sample consisted of PBMCs. The receptors were sampled from a human donor in good health (CMV status not recorded). Some clones in this sample may be carry-over from other donors' samples. CDR3s include the opening cysteine and the closing phenylalanine or tryptophan. The D gene is left open where the match is weak. Not all rows give a size; the values are once, few, many and, for expanded clones, a class.

D,V,size,J,CDR3,DNA
-,TRBV10-2,-,TRBJ1-2,CASGQQVNPLLF,TGCGCCAGCGGTCAACAGGTGAACCCCCTTCTGTTC
TRBD1,TRBV6-2/TRBV6-3,many,TRBJ2-7,CASSWTGTYEQYF,TGTGCCAGCAGTTGGACAGGGACCTACGAGCAGTACTTC
-,TRBV30,few,TRBJ1-2,CAWSPSAGSGAFPF,TGTGCCTGGAGTCCCTCGGCAGGGTCGGGGGCATTCCCCTTC
-,TRBV2,-,TRBJ1-6,CASTRGGTYNSPLHF,TGTGCCAGCACTAGAGGTGGCACCTATAATTCACCCCTCCACTTT
-,TRBV7-2,many,TRBJ2-7,CASSSQGYEQYF,TGTGCCAGCAGCTCCCAGGGCTACGAGCAGTACTTC
-,TRBV6-2/TRBV6-3,-,TRBJ2-2,CASSYSWQGNTGELFF,TGTGCCAGCAGTTACTCGTGGCAGGGGAACACCGGGGAGCTGTTTTTT
-,TRBV25-1,few,TRBJ1-4,CASSEYKGINEKLFF,TGTGCCAGCAGTGAATATAAAGGGATTAATGAAAAACTGTTTTTT
-,TRBV28,few,TRBJ2-5,CASSLSGREETQYF,TGTGCCAGCAGTTTGTCGGGACGGGAAGAGACCCAGTACTTC
-,TRBV6-2/TRBV6-3,few,TRBJ2-4,CASTLAGAKNIQYF,TGTGCCAGCACCCTGGCGGGAGCCAAAAACATTCAGTACTTC
-,TRBV27,few,TRBJ2-3,CASSLNRLSRSTDTQYF,TGTGCCAGCAGTTTAAACAGGCTGAGTCGAAGCACAGATACGCAGTATTTT
TRBD1,TRBV29-1,few,TRBJ1-5,CSVSGQGNQPQHF,TGCAGCGTCTCGGGACAGGGGAATCAGCCCCAGCATTTT
-,TRBV3-1,-,TRBJ1-1,CASSHVDREAFF,TGTGCCAGCAGCCACGTTGACAGAGAAGCTTTCTTT
-,TRBV7-2,-,TRBJ1-2,CASSQQASNYGYTF,TGTGCCAGCAGCCAACAGGCCAGTAACTATGGCTACACCTTC
TRBD2,TRBV7-6,-,TRBJ2-1,CASSETSGRGGYNEQFF,TGTGCCAGCAGCGAGACTAGCGGGAGGGGGGGATACAATGAGCAGTTCTTC
-,TRBV19,-,TRBJ2-1,CASNLPPYNEQFF,TGTGCCAGTAATTTGCCCCCTTACAATGAGCAGTTCTTC
-,TRBV2,-,TRBJ1-2,CASRDGLGYTF,TGTGCCAGCCGAGACGGGCTGGGCTACACCTTC
TRBD2,TRBV11-2,-,TRBJ2-2,CASSNSGRSTGELFF,TGTGCCAGCAGCAATAGCGGGAGAAGCACCGGGGAGCTGTTTTTT
TRBD1,TRBV6-2/TRBV6-3,-,TRBJ2-2,CASSYPMGDRVPPGGGELFF,TGTGCCAGCAGTTACCCGATGGGGGACAGGGTTCCCCCCGGGGGCGGGGAGCTGTTTTTT
-,TRBV28,-,TRBJ1-1,CASSLNRQSMNTEAFF,TGTGCCAGCAGTTTAAACAGACAAAGTATGAACACTGAAGCTTTCTTT
-,TRBV5-8,-,TRBJ1-3,CASSLRGHSGNTIYF,TGTGCCAGCAGCTTGCGGGGGCACTCTGGAAACACCATATATTTT
-,TRBV7-9,-,TRBJ2-1,CASTQGGNEQFF,TGTGCCAGCACCCAGGGAGGCAATGAGCAGTTCTTC
TRBD1,TRBV11-2,few,TRBJ1-6,CASSLGRQGSPLHF,TGTGCCAGCAGCTTAGGGAGACAGGGTTCACCCCTCCACTTT
-,TRBV4-1,-,TRBJ2-7,CASSQEAQVYEQYF,TGCGCCAGCAGCCAAGAAGCCCAGGTCTACGAGCAGTACTTC
-,TRBV4-3,-,TRBJ2-1,CASSFGAGSGEQFF,TGCGCCAGCAGCTTCGGGGCCGGTTCAGGTGAGCAGTTCTTC
-,TRBV12-3/TRBV12-4,-,TRBJ1-1,CASSKSRGGTEAFF,TGTGCCAGCAGCAAAAGTCGGGGGGGCACTGAAGCTTTCTTT
-,TRBV4-1,-,TRBJ2-5,CASSQDQWARGETQYF,TGCGCCAGCAGCCAAGATCAGTGGGCGCGGGGTGAGACCCAGTACTTC
TRBD2,TRBV7-9,few,TRBJ2-2,CASSFHMGGTGELFF,TGTGCCAGCAGCTTTCATATGGGGGGGACCGGGGAGCTGTTTTTT
-,TRBV19,-,TRBJ2-2,CASSSTTPNTGELFF,TGTGCCAGTAGTTCCACGACACCGAACACCGGGGAGCTGTTTTTT
TRBD1,TRBV27,few,TRBJ1-3,CARLPGTGTGSIYF,TGTGCCAGACTTCCCGGGACAGGGACCGGCTCCATATATTTT
-,TRBV7-8,many,TRBJ2-1,CASSPPAWRQLYNEQFF,TGTGCCAGCAGCCCCCCCGCCTGGCGGCAGCTATACAATGAGCAGTTCTTC
-,TRBV5-4,-,TRBJ2-5,CASSRTDYQETQYF,TGTGCCAGCAGCCGGACGGATTACCAAGAGACCCAGTACTTC
-,TRBV24-1,-,TRBJ2-6,CATSDPGANVLTF,TGTGCCACCAGTGATCCTGGGGCCAACGTCCTGACTTTC
-,TRBV7-9,few,TRBJ2-4,CASSLVSGLAKNIQYF,TGTGCCAGCAGCTTAGTATCGGGGCTAGCCAAAAACATTCAGTACTTC
-,TRBV20-1,-,TRBJ1-2,CSAREDSSNRGYTF,TGCAGTGCTAGAGAGGACAGCTCAAACAGGGGCTACACCTTC
-,TRBV7-2,many,TRBJ2-5,CASSMNQETQYF,TGTGCCAGCAGCATGAACCAAGAGACCCAGTACTTC
-,TRBV7-8,many,TRBJ2-1,CASSFNLRALNEQFF,TGTGCCAGCAGCTTTAATCTACGGGCCCTCAATGAGCAGTTCTTC
-,TRBV7-6,many,TRBJ1-1,CASSLRGAGNTEAFF,TGTGCCAGCAGCTTACGGGGGGCCGGGAACACTGAAGCTTTCTTT
-,TRBV5-6,-,TRBJ1-4,CASSYGGQTYSDEKLFF,TGTGCCAGCAGTTATGGGGGGCAGACTTATTCAGATGAAAAACTGTTTTTT
-,TRBV7-2,few,TRBJ2-3,CASSLAFATHLIKDTQYF,TGTGCCAGCAGCTTAGCTTTTGCGACCCACCTTATAAAGGATACGCAGTATTTT
TRBD1,TRBV7-9,-,TRBJ2-7,CASSGRQGYEQYF,TGTGCCAGCAGCGGTAGACAGGGCTACGAGCAGTACTTC
TRBD2,TRBV7-9,many,TRBJ2-5,CASSPTPGLAEETQYF,TGTGCCAGCAGCCCGACACCAGGACTAGCGGAAGAGACCCAGTACTTC
-,TRBV12-3/TRBV12-4,many,TRBJ1-1,CASSPTARGTEAFF,TGTGCCAGCAGTCCAACAGCGAGGGGCACTGAAGCTTTCTTT
TRBD1,TRBV28,few,TRBJ1-2,CASSGQGANLGNYGYTF,TGTGCCAGCAGTGGACAGGGGGCGAATTTAGGGAACTATGGCTACACCTTC
-,TRBV7-9,many,TRBJ1-6,CASSYGTYLKPLHF,TGTGCCAGCAGCTACGGGACATATCTAAAACCCCTCCACTTT
-,TRBV7-6,many,TRBJ2-1,CASSSIRGSYNEQFF,TGTGCCAGCAGCTCGATCCGGGGATCCTACAATGAGCAGTTCTTC
TRBD1,TRBV19,few,TRBJ2-4,CASRPTGQINIQYF,TGTGCCAGTCGTCCAACGGGACAGATAAACATTCAGTACTTC
TRBD1,TRBV29-1,-,TRBJ1-2,CSVAGQGIGYTF,TGCAGCGTTGCGGGACAGGGGATCGGCTACACCTTC
TRBD1,TRBV9,-,TRBJ2-1,CASFFLSIRDRESRSYNEQFF,TGTGCCAGCTTCTTCTTATCAATCCGGGACAGGGAATCCAGGAGCTACAATGAGCAGTTCTTC
TRBD1,TRBV14,few,TRBJ1-5,CASSPGQGGSNQPQHF,TGTGCCAGCAGCCCTGGACAGGGGGGGAGCAATCAGCCCCAGCATTTT
TRBD2,TRBV28,-,TRBJ2-3,CASTPRGGRGTDTQYF,TGTGCCAGCACCCCGAGGGGCGGGAGGGGTACAGATACGCAGTATTTT